Listed here is a single T cell receptor beta chain. The CDR3 length is 13 residues. J gave up 5 bases and V 9 bases, and 7 bases lay outside the gene matches. From germline, CDR1 is MNHEY and CDR2 SVGEGT. The data were obtained in a study of blood T cell repertoires in COVID-19. Generated by immunoSEQ multiplex PCR, the TCRdb table keeps only in-frame clones and is missing some. Of 100,000 to 120,000 clones in the sample, over 60% were seen once. Source material: peripheral blood. The receptor was isolated from a woman of 80 years or more with acute or convalescent COVID-19. The rearrangement joins TRBV6-2 or TRBV6-3 to TRBJ2-5; TRBD2 matches 9 bases. The CDR3 sequence: CASSGRYFETQYF. The CDR3 DNA reads TGTGCCAGTAGCGGGAGATATTTCGAGACCCAGTACTTC.